This T cell receptor (beta chain) was sequenced during a study of neurological immune-mediated disorders. Study findings and constraints: Subjects shared no identical expanded-clone CDR3 amino acid sequences, suggesting private TCR-beta repertoires in all groups. HTLV-1-associated myelopathy had the most TCR clonal expansion, and multiple sclerosis had the least, less than healthy controls.

This clonotype was recorded many times. The antigen remains unidentified. A 10-nucleotide random UMI tagged transcripts in template-switch 5'RACE cDNA synthesis. Over 190 million TCR-beta sequences from 15-18 subjects came out of each sequencing run. TCRdb independently ran MiXCR on the 5' RACE reads; one entry per CDR3 protein. The sample lists 95,000 to 110,000 distinct CDR3 sequences, 10% to 14% occurring once. Trimming cost V 2 bases and J 5 bases, with 4 bases left between them. Germline CDR1 reads SGHDT; CDR2 reads YYEEEE. This CDR3 is built from 11 residues. The sample's time point: longitudinal time-point 3.

The chain recombines TRBV5-6 with TRBJ2-5; D remains ambiguous. Sequencing was done on a sample of PBMCs. This receptor was taken from a female donor with HTLV-1-associated myelopathy (HAM/TSP). Here the CDR3 DNA reads TGTGCCAGCAGCTTCCGGGAGACCCAGTACTTC. Protein sequence: CASSFRETQYF.